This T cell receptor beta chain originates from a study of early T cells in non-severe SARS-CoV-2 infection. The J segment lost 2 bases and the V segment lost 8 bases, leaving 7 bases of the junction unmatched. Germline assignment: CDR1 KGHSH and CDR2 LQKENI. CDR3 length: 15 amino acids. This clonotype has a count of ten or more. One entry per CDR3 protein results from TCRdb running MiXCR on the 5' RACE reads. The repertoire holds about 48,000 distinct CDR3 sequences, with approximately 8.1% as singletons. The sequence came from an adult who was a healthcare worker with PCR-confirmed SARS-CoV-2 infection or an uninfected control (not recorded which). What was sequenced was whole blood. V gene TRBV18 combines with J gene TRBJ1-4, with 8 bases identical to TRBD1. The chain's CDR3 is CASTFTGGTNEKLFF. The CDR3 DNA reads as TGTGCCAGCACCTTCACAGGGGGTACTAATGAAAAACTGTTTTTT.